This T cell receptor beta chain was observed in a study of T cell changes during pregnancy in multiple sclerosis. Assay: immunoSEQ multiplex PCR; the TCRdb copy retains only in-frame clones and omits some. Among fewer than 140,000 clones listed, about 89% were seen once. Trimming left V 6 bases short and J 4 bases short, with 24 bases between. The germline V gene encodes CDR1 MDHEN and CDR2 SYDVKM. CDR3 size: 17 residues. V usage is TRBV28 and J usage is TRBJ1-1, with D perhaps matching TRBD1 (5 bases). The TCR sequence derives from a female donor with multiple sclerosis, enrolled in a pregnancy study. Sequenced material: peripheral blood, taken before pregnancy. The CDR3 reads CASRGFLSGARGTEAFF. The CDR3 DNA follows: TGTGCCAGCAGGGGTTTCCTGAGCGGGGCTCGGGGCACTGAAGCTTTCTTT.